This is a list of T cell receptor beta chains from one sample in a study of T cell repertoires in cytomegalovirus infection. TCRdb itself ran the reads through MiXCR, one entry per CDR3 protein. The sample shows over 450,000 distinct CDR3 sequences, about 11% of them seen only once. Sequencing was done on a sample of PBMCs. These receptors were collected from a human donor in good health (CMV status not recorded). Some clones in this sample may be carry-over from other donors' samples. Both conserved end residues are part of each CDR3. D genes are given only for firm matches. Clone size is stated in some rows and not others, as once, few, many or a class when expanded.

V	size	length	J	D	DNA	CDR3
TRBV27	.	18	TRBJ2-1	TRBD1	TGTGCCAGCAGTTTATTAACGCTCCGGGACAGGGGAGGCAATGAGCAGTTCTTC	CASSLLTLRDRGGNEQFF
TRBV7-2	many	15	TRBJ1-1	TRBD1	TGTGCCAGCAGCGGCGGGACAGGTCTGAACACTGAAGCTTTCTTT	CASSGGTGLNTEAFF
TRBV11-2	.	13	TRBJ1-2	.	TGTGCCAGCAGCTCCCCGGGAGGGAATGGCTACACCTTC	CASSSPGGNGYTF
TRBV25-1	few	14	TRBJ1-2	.	TGTGCCAGCAGTCCCCGTAAGGGGTCCTATGGCTACACCTTC	CASSPRKGSYGYTF
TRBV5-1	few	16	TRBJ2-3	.	TGCGCCAGCAGCTTGGGACTGAGCTGGCCGGCAGATACGCAGTATTTT	CASSLGLSWPADTQYF
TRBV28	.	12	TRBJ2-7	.	TGTGCCAGCAGTTCCGCAGGGGTTGAGCAGTACTTC	CASSSAGVEQYF
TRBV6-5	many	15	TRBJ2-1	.	TGTGCCAGCAGTTACTCCTCAGCGGGCTACAATGAGCAGTTCTTC	CASSYSSAGYNEQFF
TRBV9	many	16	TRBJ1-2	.	TGTGCCAGCAGCGCCGGCGGGACGCCTGCTAACTATGGCTACACCTTC	CASSAGGTPANYGYTF
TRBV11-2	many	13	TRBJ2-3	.	TGTGCCAGCAGCTTATACGGTACAGATACGCAGTATTTT	CASSLYGTDTQYF
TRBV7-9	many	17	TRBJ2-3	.	TGTGCCAGCAGCTTAGCACGGAGAGACTGGGCCACAGATACGCAGTATTTT	CASSLARRDWATDTQYF
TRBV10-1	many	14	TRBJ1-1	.	TGCGCCAGCAGTGGTGGAGGGCAGGGGACTGAAGCTTTCTTT	CASSGGGQGTEAFF
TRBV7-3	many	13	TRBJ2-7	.	TGTGCCAGCAGTCCTGGGAGAATCTACGAGCAGTACTTC	CASSPGRIYEQYF
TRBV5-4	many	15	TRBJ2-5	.	TGTGCCAGCAGCTTGCAGGGGAGAGCGTTCAGGGCCCAGTACTTC	CASSLQGRAFRAQYF
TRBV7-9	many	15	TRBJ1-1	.	TGTGCCAGCAGCACCTCGGGTATGCGGAACACTGAAGCTTTCTTT	CASSTSGMRNTEAFF
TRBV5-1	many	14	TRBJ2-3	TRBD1	TGCGCCAGCAGACTCGGACAGGGGGCAGATACGCAGTATTTT	CASRLGQGADTQYF
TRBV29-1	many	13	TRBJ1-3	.	TGCAGCGTGGACGGACAGACTGGAAACACCATATATTTT	CSVDGQTGNTIYF
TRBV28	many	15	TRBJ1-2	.	TGTGCCAGCAGTTCCCGGTCGGAGGGGCGCCATGGCTACACCTTC	CASSSRSEGRHGYTF
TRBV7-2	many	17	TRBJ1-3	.	TGTGCCAGCAGCTTACGGGAGGGGGAAGGCTCTGGAAACACCATATATTTT	CASSLREGEGSGNTIYF
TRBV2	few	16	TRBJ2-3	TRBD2	TGTGCCAGCATGGGGAGCGGGACCCTCCCCACAGATACGCAGTATTTT	CASMGSGTLPTDTQYF
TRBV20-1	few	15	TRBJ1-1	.	TGCAGTGCTAAAAGCCGAGGGTACGTGAACACTGAAGCTTTCTTT	CSAKSRGYVNTEAFF
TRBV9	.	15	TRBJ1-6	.	TGTGCCAGCAGCCCGGGACCGACGGATAATTCACCCCTCCACTTT	CASSPGPTDNSPLHF
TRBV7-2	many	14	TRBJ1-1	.	TGTGCCAGCAGCTTAGCTCCGGGATCCACTGAAGCTTTCTTT	CASSLAPGSTEAFF
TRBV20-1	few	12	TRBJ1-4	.	TGCAGTGCTAGAGTGAGGGGTGAAAAACTGTTTTTT	CSARVRGEKLFF
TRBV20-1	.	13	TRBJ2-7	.	TGCAGTGCTAGGGCTGAAACAGGAGGCGAGCAGTACTTC	CSARAETGGEQYF
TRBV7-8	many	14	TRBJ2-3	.	TGTGCCAGCAGCTCCCGCGTCTCGTCGGATACGCAGTATTTT	CASSSRVSSDTQYF
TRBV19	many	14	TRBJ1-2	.	TGTGCCAGTAGTACCAACGGGGCTAACTATGGCTACACCTTC	CASSTNGANYGYTF
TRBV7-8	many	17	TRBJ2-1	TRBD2	TGTGCCAGCAGCTTAATGAGGGTGGGCGGGAGCGGGAATGAGCAGTTCTTC	CASSLMRVGGSGNEQFF
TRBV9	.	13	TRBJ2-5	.	TGTGCCAGCAGCCAGGGCACGAAAGAGACCCAGTACTTC	CASSQGTKETQYF
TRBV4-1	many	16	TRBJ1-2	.	TGCGCCAGCAGCCAAGATATGCAGGGCCGGAGAGATGGCTACACCTTC	CASSQDMQGRRDGYTF
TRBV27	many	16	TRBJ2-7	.	TGTGCCAGCGGCAACCGAAGGTCGGAGAGCTCCTACGAGCAGTACTTC	CASGNRRSESSYEQYF
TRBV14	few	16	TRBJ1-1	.	TGTGCCAGCAGAAAAGAAGGTGAAGGGGGGAACACTGAAGCTTTCTTT	CASRKEGEGGNTEAFF
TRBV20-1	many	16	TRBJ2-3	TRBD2	TGCAGTGCTAGAGCCGCGGGGGGTACTAGCACAGATACGCAGTATTTT	CSARAAGGTSTDTQYF
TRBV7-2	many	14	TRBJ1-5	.	TGTGCCAGCAGCTTAGTCCCTAGGGTACAGCCCCAGCATTTT	CASSLVPRVQPQHF
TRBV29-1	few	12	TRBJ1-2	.	TGCAGCGTTGAGATCAGGGCGGGCGGCTACACCTTC	CSVEIRAGGYTF
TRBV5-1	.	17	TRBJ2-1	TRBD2	TGCGCCAGCAGCTTGGCCGGGGGACTAGCGGCCGACAATGAGCAGTTCTTC	CASSLAGGLAADNEQFF
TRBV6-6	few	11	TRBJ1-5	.	TGTGCCAGCAGCCCTGAAGGGGCCCAGCATTTT	CASSPEGAQHF
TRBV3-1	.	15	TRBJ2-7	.	TGTGCCAGCAGCCAAGAGTTGGCAGGGTCCTACGAGCAGTACTTC	CASSQELAGSYEQYF
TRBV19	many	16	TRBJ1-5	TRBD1	TGTGCCAGTAGCCGCGGGACAGGGCATAGCAATCAGCCCCAGCATTTT	CASSRGTGHSNQPQHF
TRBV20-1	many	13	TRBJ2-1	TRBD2	TGCAGTGCGGGACTAGCTACCTACAATGAGCAGTTCTTC	CSAGLATYNEQFF
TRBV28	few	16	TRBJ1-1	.	TGTGCCAGCAGTTTATCGCCCGGAGCCGGCTACACTGAAGCTTTCTTT	CASSLSPGAGYTEAFF
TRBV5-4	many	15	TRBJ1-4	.	TGTGCCAGCAGGAGGGCAGGGGCAACTAATGAAAAACTGTTTTTT	CASRRAGATNEKLFF
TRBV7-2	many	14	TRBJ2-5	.	TGTGCCAGCAGCTTCGGGAATCCCGAAGAGACCCAGTACTTC	CASSFGNPEETQYF
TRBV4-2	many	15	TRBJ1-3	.	TGTGCCAGCAGCCGCGGGACATCCCAAGTCAACACCATATATTTT	CASSRGTSQVNTIYF
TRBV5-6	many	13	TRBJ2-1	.	TGTGCCAGCAGCTGGAGCTCCTACAATGAGCAGTTCTTC	CASSWSSYNEQFF
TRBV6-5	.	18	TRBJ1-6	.	TGTGCCAGCAGTTACAGACAGCGAGGAACGGGGGTGAATTCACCCCTCCACTTT	CASSYRQRGTGVNSPLHF
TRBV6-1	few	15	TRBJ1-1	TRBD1	TGTGCCAGCAGTTACGGACAGGGTCGGTATACTGAAGCTTTCTTT	CASSYGQGRYTEAFF
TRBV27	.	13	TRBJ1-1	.	TGTGCCAGCAGTTCCGCCGTGAACACTGAAGCTTTCTTT	CASSSAVNTEAFF
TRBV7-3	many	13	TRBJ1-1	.	TGTGCCAGCAGCGTCAGCCCCAACACTGAAGCTTTCTTT	CASSVSPNTEAFF
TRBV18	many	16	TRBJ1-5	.	TGTGCCAGCTCCCCCCAGGGGACCCTAAGCAATCAGCCCCAGCATTTT	CASSPQGTLSNQPQHF
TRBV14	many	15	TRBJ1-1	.	TGTGCCAGCAGCCAAGCTCAGGGGATGAACACTGAAGCTTTCTTT	CASSQAQGMNTEAFF
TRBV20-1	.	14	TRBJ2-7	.	TGCAGTGCTAGAGAATCGGCGGATTCCTACGAGCAGTACTTC	CSARESADSYEQYF